This T cell receptor beta chain was retrieved from a study of blood T cell repertoires in COVID-19. Study as a whole: The United States, Italy and Spain were the sources of the acute and convalescent COVID-19 samples. T cells, B-cell-depleted T cells, or PBMCs supplied cDNA or gDNA.

This CDR3 has 15 residues. Trimming took 1 base from V and 2 from J, leaving 11 bases between them. CDR1 and CDR2 from the germline V gene are KGHSH and LQKENI. In the study's own analysis: Reference gene primer amplification gave estimated nucleated cell counts. Clones were sequenced by immunoSEQ multiplex PCR, and TCRdb holds only the in-frame ones, with some missing. The DNA gave D and trimming, while V, J and clone size come from that table. This sample has more than 300,000 clones, with about 91% found just once. One Seattle source followed patients from active infection through their disease course.

This sequence joins TRBV18 and TRBJ1-2, with D perhaps TRBD1 (5 bases). The sequencing sample was made of peripheral blood. The origin of this receptor is a woman under 40 with COVID-19, enrolled during active disease. CDR3 sequence: CASSPREGANYGYTF. As DNA, the CDR3 is TGTGCCAGCTCACCACGGGAAGGGGCCAACTATGGCTACACCTTC.